This TCR beta chain derives from a study of cytomegalovirus exposure and HLA in healthy donors. Study summary: In an early release, HLA-typed donors contributed some 82 million unique TCR sequences. Study findings and constraints: As a later analysis revealed, most CMV-associated TCR beta chains appeared HLA-restricted. TRBV6-2, TRBV6-3 and some other V segments were unresolvable in 87-base-pair reads. Equally common other TCR beta chains were less clonally expanded than HLA-associated ones, a later analysis found.

A multiplex PCR was run with 60 Vbeta primers and 13 Jbeta primers. Using immunoSEQ multiplex PCR, the repertoire was profiled, and TCRdb retains in-frame clones only, with some absent. Of 100,000 to 150,000 clones in the sample, approximately 84% are singletons; the top ten hold about 1.5%. The V gene lost 2 bases and the J gene lost 0 bases, with 7 bases spanning the gap. The CDR3 totals 14 residues. CDR1 is SGHDT and CDR2 is YYEEEE in the germline V gene. Worth noting for this clone: Its antigen is undetermined.

The rearrangement joins TRBV5-6 to TRBJ2-3, with D perhaps matching TRBD1 (5 bases). The sequence came from a woman aged 18-35 years in good health and CMV-seronegative. The sequencing input was PBMCs. The CDR3 sequence is CASSFQGSTDTQYF. In DNA form, the CDR3 reads TGTGCCAGCAGCTTTCAGGGCAGCACAGATACGCAGTATTTT. The full variable domain, with the rest looked up from reference TRBV5-6 and TRBJ2-3, is DAGVTQSPTHLIKTRGQQVTLRCSPKSGHDTVSWYQQALGQGPQFIFQYYEEEERQRGNFPDRFSGHQFPNYSSELNVNALLLGDSALYLCASSFQGSTDTQYFGPGTRLTVL.